The 31 T cell receptor beta chains below come from one sample, sequenced in a study of a mutant IDH1 vaccine in newly diagnosed glioma. Time point defined: week 35, safety follow-up. Each dose of the vaccine consisted of 300 ug of mutant IDH1 20-mer peptide, with topical imiquimod. Using immunoSEQ multiplex PCR, the repertoire was profiled, and TCRdb retains in-frame clones only, with some absent. This sample has some 48,000 clones, with roughly 84% found just once. Their antigen targets remain unknown. The material was PBMCs, obtained from a glioma patient whose treatment included an IDH1 peptide vaccine. These receptors were collected from a man in his forties or fifties with glioma.

The chain has TRBV7-8 and TRBJ2-3, with D possibly matching TRBD2 (6 bases). The V end lost 2 bases, the J end lost 6 bases, and 12 bases lay between the germline ends. This CDR3 is built from 14 residues. The germline V gene has CDR1 SGHVS and CDR2 FQNEAQ. CDR3 sequence (DNA): TGTGCCAGCAGCTTATCGGCTGGGGGGGATACGCAGTATTTT. Translated, it gives CASSLSAGGDTQYF.

This clone was observed a single time. The genes are TRBV2 and TRBJ2-5; 11 bases map to TRBD2. This CDR3 region has 16 residues. Trimming cost V 5 bases and J 2 bases; bases outside gene matches: 7. Germline-derived CDR1 and CDR2 are SNHLY and FYNNEI. The CDR3 DNA sequence: TGTGCCAGCAGTTATTATCTAGCGGGAGGACAAGAGACCCAGTACTTC. Its translation: CASSYYLAGGQETQYF.

V gene TRBV7-6 combines with J gene TRBJ2-7; D unresolved. Germline CDR1 reads SGHVS; CDR2 reads FNYEAQ. The CDR3 spans 13 residues. V dropped 5 bases and J dropped 7 bases, with 15 bases sitting between them. CDR3 protein: CASSPKPSEEQYF. For the CDR3, the DNA is TGTGCCAGCAGCCCCAAGCCCTCTGAAGAGCAGTACTTC. The full variable domain, in which reference TRBV7-6 and TRBJ2-7 provide the parts outside the CDR3, is GAGVSQSPRYKVTKRGQDVALRCDPISGHVSLYWYRQALGQGPEFLTYFNYEAQQDKSGLPNDRFSAERPEGSISTLTIQRTEQRDSAMYRCASSPKPSEEQYFGPGTRLTVT.

The chain uses TRBV16 and TRBJ1-2; 8 positions match TRBD1. The germline CDR1 and CDR2 sequences are KGHSY and FQNENV. V lost 2 bases to trimming and J lost 8 bases; unmatched junction nucleotides: 7. The CDR3 is 14 residues long. CDR3 in amino acids: CASSQGPGGPGYTF. CDR3 nucleotides: TGTGCCAGCAGCCAAGGTCCAGGGGGCCCCGGCTACACCTTC.

This sequence joins TRBV2 and TRBJ2-7; no reliable D call. Germline loops: CDR1 SNHLY, CDR2 FYNNEI. Trimming removed 7 bases from V and 2 bases from J, with 12 bases in between. The CDR3 is 13 amino acids. The CDR3 loop reads CASTRQEPYEQYF. The CDR3 DNA follows: TGTGCCAGCACGAGGCAGGAACCCTACGAGCAGTACTTC. Complete variable domain (other parts from reference TRBV2 and TRBJ2-7): EPEVTQTPSHQVTQMGQEVILRCVPISNHLYFYWYRQILGQKVEFLVSFYNNEISEKSEIFDDQFSVERPDGSNFTLKIRSTKLEDSAMYFCASTRQEPYEQYFGPGTRLTVT.

J is TRBJ1-2 and V is TRBV7-9; no clear D gene. Germline V gives CDR1 SEHNR, CDR2 FQNEAQ (reference sequence). Trimming removed 0 bases from V and 3 bases from J, with 11 bases in between. The CDR3 has 15 residues. CDR3: CASSLARGVDYGYTF. In DNA form, the CDR3 reads TGTGCCAGCAGCTTAGCGCGAGGTGTGGACTATGGCTACACCTTC. Based on the CDR3 plus reference TRBV7-9 and TRBJ1-2, the full variable domain is DTGVSQNPRHKITKRGQNVTFRCDPISEHNRLYWYRQTLGQGPEFLTYFQNEAQLEKSRLLSDRFSAERPKGSFSTLEIQRTEQGDSAMYLCASSLARGVDYGYTFGSGTRLTVV.

The CDR3 bases are TGTGCCTGGAGTGTACAAGTGGTTGGAAACACCATATATTTT. Encoded protein: CAWSVQVVGNTIYF. The chain links TRBV30 to TRBJ1-3; D remains ambiguous. From germline, CDR1 is GTSNPN and CDR2 SVGIG (reference sequence). The CDR3 covers 14 residues. V lost 0 bases and J lost 3, with 9 bases in between.

The gene calls are TRBV6-6 and TRBJ1-3, with 7 nucleotides matching TRBD1. CDR3 length: 16 amino acids. The germline V gene has CDR1 MNHNY and CDR2 SVGAGI (reference sequence). V lost 7 bases to trimming and J lost 3 bases; unmatched junction nucleotides: 12. Here the CDR3 reads CASTQPGTANGNTIYF. In nucleotides, the CDR3 is TGTGCCAGCACCCAACCTGGGACAGCTAATGGAAACACCATATATTTT.

The rearrangement links TRBV10-3 to TRBJ1-5; a possible D gene is TRBD1 (5 bases). Trimming cost V 6 bases and J 6 bases, with 12 bases left between them. CDR1 is ENHRY, CDR2 SYGVKD, per germline. This CDR3 is built from 13 residues. In DNA form, the CDR3 reads TGTGCCATCAGCGGGCCTGGGGGTCAGCCCCAGCATTTT. The encoded protein is CAISGPGGQPQHF.

This chain connects TRBV2 to TRBJ1-6; 7 bases align to TRBD1. The germline CDR1 and CDR2 sequences are SNHLY and FYNNEI. The CDR3 has 16 residues. The V and J ends lost 9 bases and 8 bases, in that order; junction bases with no gene match: 16. CDR3: CARASPFEGADSPLHF. The CDR3 nucleotides are TGTGCCAGGGCGAGCCCGTTCGAGGGGGCGGATTCACCCCTCCACTTT.

The CDR3 DNA reads as TGTGCCAGCAGTTCTAGGGGGGTGGTGGGGGCCAACGTCCTGACTTTC. Its translation: CASSSRGVVGANVLTF. The gene calls are TRBV27 and TRBJ2-6; the D call may be TRBD1 or TRBD2 (6 bases each). Germline V CDR1 and CDR2: MNHEY, SMNVEV (reference sequence). The CDR3 totals 16 residues. V lost 4 bases, J lost 4 bases, and 14 bases lay in between.

The gene calls are TRBV27 and TRBJ2-7; D is unresolved. Germline CDR1 reads MNHEY; CDR2 reads SMNVEV (reference sequence). This CDR3 spans 13 amino acids. The V and J ends lost 4 bases and 0 bases respectively, with 7 bases between them. In DNA, the CDR3 is TGTGCCAGCAGTTACGACATCTCCTACGAGCAGTACTTC. Amino acid sequence: CASSYDISYEQYF.

This chain joins TRBV2 and TRBJ1-2; tentative D call: TRBD1 (6 bases). Trimming took 7 bases from V and 6 from J, leaving 12 bases between them. This CDR3 contains 12 residues. Germline lookup yields CDR1 SNHLY and CDR2 FYNNEI. CDR3 DNA sequence: TGTGCCAGCACAGGGGAGGGTAATGGCTACACCTTC. It encodes CASTGEGNGYTF.

The chain uses TRBV7-8 and TRBJ2-7; 7 bases match TRBD1. The CDR3 loop spans 13 amino acids. Trimming at V came to 5 bases and at J to 5 bases, leaving 6 bases not matched to a gene. The V gene's germline CDR1 is SGHVS and CDR2 FQNEAQ. This chain's CDR3 is CASSPGGGDEQYF. CDR3 coding DNA: TGTGCCAGCAGCCCAGGGGGTGGCGACGAGCAGTACTTC.

The V gene is TRBV4-1, the J gene TRBJ2-1; weak D call: TRBD2 (6 bases). Trimming stripped 1 base from V and 0 bases from J, with 10 bases between. This CDR3 is built from 16 residues. The germline V gene encodes CDR1 MGHRA and CDR2 YSYEKL. CDR3 nucleotide sequence: TGCGCCAGCAGCCAAGCTGCGGGGAGCTCCTACAATGAGCAGTTCTTC. This translates into CASSQAAGSSYNEQFF.

This chain connects TRBV14 to TRBJ1-1; D possibly corresponds to TRBD1 (5 bases). The CDR3 extends over 14 amino acids. Trimming cost V 2 bases and J 1 base, with 8 bases left between them. Germline V gene sequence: CDR1 SGHDN, CDR2 FVKESK. The CDR3 protein is CASSQWGKNTEAFF. The CDR3 DNA is TGTGCCAGCAGCCAATGGGGGAAGAACACTGAAGCTTTCTTT. Based on the CDR3 plus reference TRBV14 and TRBJ1-1, the full variable domain is EAGVTQFPSHSVIEKGQTVTLRCDPISGHDNLYWYRRVMGKEIKFLLHFVKESKQDESGMPNNRFLAERTGGTYSTLKVQPAELEDSGVYFCASSQWGKNTEAFFGQGTRLTVV.

As for this clone: One end of the junction fails to match germline, which may point to a read error. The CDR3 DNA reads TGTGCCAGCAGCTTGGCTGCAGGGAGGGAGAAAGAGACCCAGTACTTC. Its translation: CASSLAAGREKETQYF. The chain uses TRBV5-1 and TRBJ2-5; TRBD2 matches at 7 bases. The CDR3 loop spans 16 amino acids. Germline CDR1 SGHRS, CDR2 YFSETQ.

The chain has TRBV9 and TRBJ2-2, with D maybe TRBD2 (6 bases). CDR1 SGDLS and CDR2 YYNGEE come from the germline V gene. The CDR3 has 18 amino acids. Trimming stripped 3 bases from V and 5 bases from J, with 23 bases between. CDR3 region: CASSASRGGPAGTGELFF. CDR3 sequence (DNA): TGTGCCAGCAGCGCGTCCCGAGGAGGGCCGGCGGGAACCGGGGAGCTGTTTTTT.

The rearrangement joins TRBV14 to TRBJ2-2, with 9 positions matching TRBD1. The CDR3 contains 16 residues. Germline loops: CDR1 SGHDN, CDR2 FVKESK. With V trimmed by 4 bases and J by 2 bases, 5 bases remained unmatched. In DNA, the CDR3 is TGTGCCAGCAGCCTGATGGGACAGGGAAACACCGGGGAGCTGTTTTTT. This translates into CASSLMGQGNTGELFF.

The chain recombines TRBV6-5 with TRBJ1-1; TRBD1 is a possible D gene (5 bases). Trimming shortened V by 6 bases and J by 3 bases, and 8 bases separated the two germline ends. Germline V CDR1 and CDR2: MNHEY, SVGAGI. The CDR3 sequence is 12 residues long. The CDR3 region has the DNA TGTGCCAGCAGGTCCAGGGACACTGAAGCTTTCTTT. Its translation: CASRSRDTEAFF.

The chain carries TRBV7-9 and TRBJ2-7, with 8 bases fitting TRBD1. This CDR3 has 14 amino acids. Trimming cost V 4 bases and J 5 bases; bases outside gene matches: 7. Per germline, CDR1 SEHNR and CDR2 FQNEAQ (reference sequence). The CDR3 loop is CASSSPDRANEQYF. The CDR3, as DNA: TGTGCCAGCAGCTCCCCGGACAGGGCCAACGAGCAGTACTTC. The full variable domain, in which reference TRBV7-9 and TRBJ2-7 provide the parts outside the CDR3, is DTGVSQNPRHKITKRGQNVTFRCDPISEHNRLYWYRQTLGQGPEFLTYFQNEAQLEKSRLLSDRFSAERPKGSFSTLEIQRTEQGDSAMYLCASSSPDRANEQYFGPGTRLTVT.

The chain uses TRBV19 and TRBJ2-1; 8 nucleotides line up with TRBD1. The CDR3 covers 13 residues. Trimming cost V 7 bases and J 8 bases; bases outside gene matches: 7. Germline assignment: CDR1 LNHDA and CDR2 SQIVND (reference sequence). CDR3 protein: CASTWTGSDEQFF. In DNA, the CDR3 is TGTGCCAGTACCTGGACAGGGAGCGATGAGCAGTTCTTC.

This chain joins TRBV30 and TRBJ2-1; tentative D call: TRBD2 (6 bases). Trimming took 7 bases from V and 12 from J, leaving 22 bases between them. CDR1 and CDR2 from the germline V gene are GTSNPN and SVGIG (reference sequence). CDR3 length: 13 amino acids. This CDR3 is CAFDSARGGRQFF. DNA of the CDR3: TGTGCCTTCGATTCGGCAAGGGGAGGCCGGCAGTTCTTC.

The rearrangement joins TRBV5-6 to TRBJ2-7, with D maybe TRBD1 (6 bases). Germline assignment: CDR1 SGHDT and CDR2 YYEEEE. V lost 0 bases to trimming and J lost 5 bases, with 15 bases between them. The CDR3 spans 15 residues. CDR3 residues: CASSLGLQGVHEQYF. Here the CDR3 DNA reads TGTGCCAGCAGCTTGGGACTACAGGGAGTCCACGAGCAGTACTTC.

CDR3 residues: CAWGWSEQFF. The CDR3 bases are TGTGCCTGGGGCTGGAGTGAGCAGTTCTTC. The chain uses TRBV30 and TRBJ2-1, with no clear D. The CDR3 covers 10 residues. CDR1 GTSNPN and CDR2 SVGIG come from the germline V gene (reference sequence). V lost 5 bases and J lost 9, with 8 bases in between.

V usage is TRBV30 and J usage is TRBJ2-2; 9 bases are a match to TRBD2. V lost 5 bases to trimming and J lost 5 bases; unmatched junction nucleotides: 15. CDR1 and CDR2 from the germline V gene are GTSNPN and SVGIG (reference sequence). This CDR3 is 17 amino acids long. This CDR3 reads CAWGLRPGLAWTGELFF. CDR3 coding DNA: TGTGCCTGGGGCCTCCGACCGGGACTAGCATGGACCGGGGAGCTGTTTTTT.

This chain connects TRBV10-2 to TRBJ1-6; D gene ambiguous. The CDR3 loop spans 9 amino acids. With 7 bases removed from V and 11 bases from J, the gap between germline ends came to 3 bases. Germline CDR1 WSHSY, CDR2 SAAADI. The CDR3 protein is CASTPPLHF. For the CDR3, the DNA is TGCGCCAGCACACCACCCCTCCACTTT.

This clone was seen just once. The chain joins TRBV6-6 to TRBJ2-1; 8 bases align to TRBD2. Germline loops: CDR1 MNHNY, CDR2 SVGAGI (reference sequence). The V and J ends lost 6 bases and 8 bases, in that order; junction bases with no gene match: 6. CDR3 length equals 13 residues. The CDR3 loop is CASRRDGGDEQFF. CDR3 bases: TGTGCCAGCAGAAGGGACGGGGGGGATGAGCAGTTCTTC.

This clone was found once. This chain connects TRBV27 to TRBJ1-2, with 9 bases matching TRBD1. Trimming at V came to 5 bases and at J to 7 bases, leaving 8 bases not matched to a gene. The CDR3 has 14 residues. Germline V gene sequence: CDR1 MNHEY, CDR2 SMNVEV (reference sequence). The CDR3 nucleotides are TGTGCCAGCAGTCCCCGACAGGGGGATGGTGGCTACACCTTC. Translating gives CASSPRQGDGGYTF.

V gene TRBV10-3 combines with J gene TRBJ1-5; D ambiguous. The CDR3 has 14 residues. V lost 5 bases to trimming and J lost 6 bases, with 14 bases between them. Per the germline V gene, CDR1 is ENHRY and CDR2 is SYGVKD. The CDR3 DNA follows: TGTGCCATCAGTCCACAAGGGCGCGTTCAGCCCCAGCATTTT. It codes for CAISPQGRVQPQHF.

There are a few counts of this clone. The chain links TRBV29-1 to TRBJ1-1; no firm D call. Germline lookup yields CDR1 SQVTM and CDR2 ANQGSEA. V was pared by 6 bases and J by 0 bases, with 11 bases between. CDR3 length: 13 amino acids. The CDR3 spells CSVRSGLNTEAFF. CDR3 nucleotide sequence: TGCAGCGTCAGGTCGGGGTTGAACACTGAAGCTTTCTTT.